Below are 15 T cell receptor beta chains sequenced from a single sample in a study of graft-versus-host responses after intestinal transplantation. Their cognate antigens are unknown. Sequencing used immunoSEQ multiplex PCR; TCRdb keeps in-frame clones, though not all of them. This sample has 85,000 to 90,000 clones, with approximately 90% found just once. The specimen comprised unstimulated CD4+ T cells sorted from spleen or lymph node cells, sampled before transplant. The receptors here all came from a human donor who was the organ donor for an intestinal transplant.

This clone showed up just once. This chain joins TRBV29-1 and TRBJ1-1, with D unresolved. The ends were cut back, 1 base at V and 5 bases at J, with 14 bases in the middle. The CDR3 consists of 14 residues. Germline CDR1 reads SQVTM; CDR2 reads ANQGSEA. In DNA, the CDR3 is TGCAGCGTTGAAGGAGATTCCCCGGGAACTGAAGCTTTCTTT. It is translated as CSVEGDSPGTEAFF.

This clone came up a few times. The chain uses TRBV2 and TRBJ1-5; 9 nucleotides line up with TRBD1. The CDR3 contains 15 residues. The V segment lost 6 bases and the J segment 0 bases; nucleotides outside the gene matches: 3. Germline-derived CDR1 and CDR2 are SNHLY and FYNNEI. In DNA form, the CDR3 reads TGTGCCAGCAGGGGGACAGGGTTTAGCAATCAGCCCCAGCATTTT. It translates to CASRGTGFSNQPQHF.

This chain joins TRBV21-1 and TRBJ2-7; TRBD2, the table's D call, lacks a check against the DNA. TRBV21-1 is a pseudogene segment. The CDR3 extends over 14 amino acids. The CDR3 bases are TGTGCCAGCACCCCCCGGTTAGAGGGCTACGAGCAGTACTTC. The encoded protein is CASTPRLEGYEQYF.

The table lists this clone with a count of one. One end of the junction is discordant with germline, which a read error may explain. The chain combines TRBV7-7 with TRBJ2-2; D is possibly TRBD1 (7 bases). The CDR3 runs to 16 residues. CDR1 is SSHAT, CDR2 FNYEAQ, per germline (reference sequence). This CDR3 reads CASTPGATGSIGELFF. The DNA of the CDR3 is TGTGCTAGCACCCCGGGAGCGACAGGGTCGATCGGGGAGCTGTTTTTT. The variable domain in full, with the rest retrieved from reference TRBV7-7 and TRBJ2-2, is GAGVSQSPRYKVTKRGQDVTLRCDPISSHATLYWYQQALGQGPEFLTYFNYEAQPDKSGLPSDRFSAERPEGSISTLTIQRTEQRDSAMYRCASTPGATGSIGELFFGEGSRLTVL.

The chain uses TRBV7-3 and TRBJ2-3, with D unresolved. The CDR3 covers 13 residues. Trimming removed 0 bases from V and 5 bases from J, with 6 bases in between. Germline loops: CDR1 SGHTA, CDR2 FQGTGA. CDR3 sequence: CASSLTGVDTQYF. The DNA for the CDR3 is TGTGCCAGCAGCTTAACGGGCGTAGATACGCAGTATTTT.

CDR3 loop: CASSQWDSTYEQYF. CDR3 DNA sequence: TGTGCCAGCAGCCAATGGGACAGCACCTACGAGCAGTACTTC. The chain uses TRBV14 and TRBJ2-7; 7 bases match TRBD1. V dropped 2 bases and J dropped 2; count of bases not matched to a gene: 3. This CDR3 has 14 residues. Germline V gene data show CDR1 as SGHDN and CDR2 as FVKESK.

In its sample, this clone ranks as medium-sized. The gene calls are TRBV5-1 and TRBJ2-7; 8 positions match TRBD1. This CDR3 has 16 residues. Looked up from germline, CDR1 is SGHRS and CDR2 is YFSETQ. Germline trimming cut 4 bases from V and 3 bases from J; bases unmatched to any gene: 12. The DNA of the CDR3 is TGCGCCAGCAGCCCCACCCGGGACAGGTATATCTACGAGCAGTACTTC. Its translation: CASSPTRDRYIYEQYF.

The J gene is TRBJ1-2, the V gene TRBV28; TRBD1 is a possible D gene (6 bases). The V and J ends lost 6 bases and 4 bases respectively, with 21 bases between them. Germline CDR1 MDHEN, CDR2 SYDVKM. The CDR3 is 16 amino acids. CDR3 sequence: CASRDEWQGLIYGYTF. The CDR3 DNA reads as TGTGCCAGCAGGGATGAGTGGCAGGGGTTAATCTATGGCTACACCTTC.

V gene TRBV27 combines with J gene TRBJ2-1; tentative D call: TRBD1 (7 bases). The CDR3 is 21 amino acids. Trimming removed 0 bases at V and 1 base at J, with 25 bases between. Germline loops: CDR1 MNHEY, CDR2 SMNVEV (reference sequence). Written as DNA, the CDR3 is TGTGCCAGCAGTTTATCCCACCGGGGGACAGCTGGAGCACGGTCCTACAATGAGCAGTTCTTC. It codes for CASSLSHRGTAGARSYNEQFF.

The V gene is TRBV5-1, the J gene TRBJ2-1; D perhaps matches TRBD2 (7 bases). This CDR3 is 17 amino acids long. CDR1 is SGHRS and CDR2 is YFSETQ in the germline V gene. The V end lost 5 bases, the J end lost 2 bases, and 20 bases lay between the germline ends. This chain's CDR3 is CASRSSRGAQTYNEQFF. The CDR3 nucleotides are TGCGCCAGCAGGTCCTCCCGGGGGGCGCAGACCTACAATGAGCAGTTCTTC.

In nucleotides, the CDR3 is TGCGCCAGCAGCTTGAGAAATACAGGTACTGGGACTGAAGCTTTCTTT. This gives the protein CASSLRNTGTGTEAFF. The chain uses TRBV5-1 and TRBJ1-1; tentative D call: TRBD1 (5 bases). CDR1 SGHRS and CDR2 YFSETQ come from the germline V gene. The CDR3 is 16 amino acids. Trimming took 1 base from V and 5 from J, leaving 18 bases between them.

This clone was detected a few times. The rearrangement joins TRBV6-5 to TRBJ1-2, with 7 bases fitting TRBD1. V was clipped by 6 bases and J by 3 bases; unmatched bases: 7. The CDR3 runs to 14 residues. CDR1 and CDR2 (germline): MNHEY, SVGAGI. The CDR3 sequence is CASSRQGVDYGYTF. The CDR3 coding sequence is TGTGCCAGCAGCCGACAGGGCGTTGACTATGGCTACACCTTC.

The CDR3 is CASSDPRGSGYTQYF. In DNA, the CDR3 is TGTGCCAGCAGCGACCCCCGTGGTAGCGGATATACGCAGTATTTT. The J gene is TRBJ2-3, the V gene TRBV7-9, with a tentative D call TRBD2 (6 bases). Germline V gene data show CDR1 as SEHNR and CDR2 as FQNEAQ (reference sequence). V lost 5 bases and J lost 7, with 19 bases in between. CDR3 length: 15 residues.

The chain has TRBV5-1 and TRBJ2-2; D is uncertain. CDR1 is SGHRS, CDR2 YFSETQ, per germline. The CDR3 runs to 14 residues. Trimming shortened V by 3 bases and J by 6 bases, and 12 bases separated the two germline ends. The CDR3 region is CASSYPGSAGELFF. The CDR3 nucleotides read TGCGCCAGCAGCTACCCCGGTTCCGCCGGGGAGCTGTTTTTT. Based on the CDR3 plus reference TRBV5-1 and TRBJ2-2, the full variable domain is KAGVTQTPRYLIKTRGQQVTLSCSPISGHRSVSWYQQTPGQGLQFLFEYFSETQRNKGNFPGRFSGRQFSNSRSEMNVSTLELGDSALYLCASSYPGSAGELFFGEGSRLTVL.

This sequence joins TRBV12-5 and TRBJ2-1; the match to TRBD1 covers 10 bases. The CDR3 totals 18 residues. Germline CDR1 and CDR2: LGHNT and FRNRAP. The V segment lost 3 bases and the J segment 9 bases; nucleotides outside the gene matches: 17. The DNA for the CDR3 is TGTGCTAGTGGTTTTTCCTTGACTTGGGACAGGGGATCGGGTGAGCAGTTCTTC. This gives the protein CASGFSLTWDRGSGEQFF.